These 21 T cell receptor beta chains share one sample of origin, sequenced in a study of T-cell reconstitution after alpha-beta-depleted transplantation in children. Preparation of the TCRbeta library used unique molecular identifiers. TCRdb used MiXCR to reprocess the PCR reads, holding one entry per CDR3 protein. The profile covers about 510,000 distinct CDR3 sequences, with about an eighth appearing a single time and less than 15% taken by the ten largest. The sequences come from PBMCs, mostly from graft donor cells, collected 180 days after TCRalphabeta/CD19-depleted stem cell transplant. The receptors here all came from a female patient aged 2-15 years who had a stem cell transplant for aplastic anemia, so the T cells may come from the graft donor.

The rearrangement links TRBV4-3 to TRBJ2-1, with 12 bases fitting TRBD2. In germline, CDR1 is LGHNA, CDR2 YSLEER. CDR3 length: 17 residues. V was clipped by 1 base and J by 7 bases; unmatched bases: 8. The CDR3: CASSQAQLAGGLNEQFF. CDR3 DNA sequence: TGCGCCAGCAGCCAAGCCCAGCTAGCGGGAGGGCTGAATGAGCAGTTCTTC.

This clonotype was observed a few times. The chain has TRBV7-2 and TRBJ2-3, with D possibly TRBD2 on 7 matching bases. The CDR3 extends over 16 amino acids. Germline V lookup: CDR1 SGHTA, CDR2 FQGNSA. Trimming shortened V by 1 base and J by 0 bases, and 11 bases separated the two germline ends. CDR3 sequence (DNA): TGTGCCAGCAGCTTAGGTCCGGGGGGCAGCACAGATACGCAGTATTTT. Protein product: CASSLGPGGSTDTQYF.

In this sample, this clonotype turned up many times. The J gene is TRBJ2-3, the V gene TRBV27; 9 bases agree with TRBD2. Germline assignment: CDR1 MNHEY and CDR2 SMNVEV (reference sequence). Trimming removed 5 bases from V and 5 bases from J; junction bases left unmatched: 5. The length of the CDR3 is 14 residues. For the CDR3, the DNA is TGTGCCAGCAGTCCCGGGACTAGCCGAGATACGCAGTATTTT. Translating gives CASSPGTSRDTQYF.

V gene TRBV12-3 or TRBV12-4 combines with J gene TRBJ2-5; a weak D match, TRBD1 (5 bases). V was shortened by 6 bases and J by 6 bases, with 11 bases between the two germline ends. The CDR3 spans 12 residues. The CDR3 DNA follows: TGTGCCAGCAGCCTATCAGGGCAGACCCAGTACTTC. This codes for CASSLSGQTQYF.

The chain combines TRBV6-2 or TRBV6-3 with TRBJ1-1, with D perhaps TRBD1 (6 bases). Deletions cut 0 bases from V and 1 base from J, with 9 bases between. CDR1 and CDR2 from the germline V gene are MNHEY and SVGEGT. The CDR3 loop spans 15 amino acids. Here the CDR3 DNA reads TGTGCCAGCAGTTACTCGGGACACTCGAACACTGAAGCTTTCTTT. Translated: CASSYSGHSNTEAFF.

This clonotype was counted between two and nine times. The chain recombines TRBV6-2 or TRBV6-3 with TRBJ2-1; 10 nucleotides agree with TRBD2. This CDR3 has 16 residues. Germline CDR1 MNHEY, CDR2 SVGEGT. Trimming took 4 bases from V and 5 from J; bases not matched to a gene: 8. CDR3 bases: TGTGCCAGCAGTTCGCGGGCTAGCGGGAGAAACAATGAGCAGTTCTTC. It encodes CASSSRASGRNNEQFF.

This clonotype showed up just a few times. The chain has TRBV7-3 and TRBJ2-7, with D perhaps assigned TRBD1 or TRBD2 (5 bases each). The germline V gene encodes CDR1 SGHTA and CDR2 FQGTGA. With 5 bases removed from V and 0 bases from J, the gap between germline ends came to 17 bases. There are 16 residues in the CDR3. CDR3 in amino acids: CASSPRVGDASYEQYF. CDR3 DNA sequence: TGTGCCAGCAGCCCACGGGTAGGGGACGCCTCCTACGAGCAGTACTTC.

The J gene is TRBJ2-3, the V gene TRBV11-2; possibly TRBD1 for D (6 bases). Germline V gene sequence: CDR1 SGHAT, CDR2 FQNNGV. CDR3 size: 20 residues. V shed 1 base and J shed 2 bases, with 25 bases lying between them. Written as DNA, the CDR3 is TGTGCCAGCAGCTTAGTAGCCACCGCCGGACAGCGACATGCCACAGATACGCAGTATTTT. It encodes CASSLVATAGQRHATDTQYF.

The J gene is TRBJ2-5, the V gene TRBV27, with D tentatively TRBD1 or TRBD2 (5 bases each). CDR1 and CDR2 (germline): MNHEY, SMNVEV (reference sequence). V was clipped by 4 bases and J by 7 bases, with 16 bases between them. The length of the CDR3 is 14 residues. DNA for the CDR3: TGTGCCAGCAGTTGGGGACGGCCGGCGGGGACCCAGTACTTC. It codes for CASSWGRPAGTQYF.

The genes are TRBV7-9 and TRBJ1-2, with a tentative D call TRBD1 (5 bases). Per the germline V gene, CDR1 is SEHNR and CDR2 is FQNEAQ (reference sequence). The V end was cut by 3 bases, the J end by 2 bases, with 16 bases between. The CDR3 is 16 residues long. The CDR3 loop is CASSFKRATANYGYTF. CDR3 coding DNA: TGTGCCAGCAGCTTCAAAAGGGCGACAGCAAACTATGGCTACACCTTC.

This clonotype was seen a few times. V and J are TRBV5-6 and TRBJ2-1; D is uncertain. The length of the CDR3 is 14 residues. V was shortened by 2 bases and J by 2 bases, with 8 bases between the two germline ends. Germline V CDR1 and CDR2: SGHDT, YYEEEE. The CDR3 sequence: CASSFRGTYNEQFF. The CDR3 nucleotides are TGTGCCAGCAGCTTTAGAGGAACCTACAATGAGCAGTTCTTC. Supplemented by reference TRBV5-6 and TRBJ2-1, the full variable domain reads DAGVTQSPTHLIKTRGQQVTLRCSPKSGHDTVSWYQQALGQGPQFIFQYYEEEERQRGNFPDRFSGHQFPNYSSELNVNALLLGDSALYLCASSFRGTYNEQFFGPGTRLTVL.

This chain links TRBV4-2 with TRBJ1-2, with a tentative D call TRBD1 (5 bases). CDR3 length: 15 residues. The V and J ends lost 1 base and 0 bases respectively, with 9 bases between them. Germline lookup yields CDR1 LGHNA and CDR2 YNFKEQ. The CDR3 region has the DNA TGTGCCAGCAGCCAAGGGGACCACGCTAACTATGGCTACACCTTC. Its translation is CASSQGDHANYGYTF.

Regarding this clonotype: An end of the junction does not agree with germline; a read error may underlie this. The chain recombines TRBV2 with TRBJ2-1; no clear D. Per germline, CDR1 SNHLY and CDR2 FYNNEI. The CDR3 is 11 amino acids. Written as DNA, the CDR3 is TGTGCCATCAGTTTAGGTAGAAAGCAGTTCTTC. Encoded protein: CAISLGRKQFF.

Many counts were recorded for this clonotype. The gene calls are TRBV7-8 and TRBJ2-3; D possibly corresponds to TRBD2 (7 bases). Germline assignment: CDR1 SGHVS and CDR2 FQNEAQ. CDR3 length equals 19 residues. The ends were cut back, 5 bases at V and 2 bases at J, with 26 bases in the middle. CDR3 bases: TGTGCCAGCAGCAACAAGCCTCGGGGGGCCGATTTCGACACAGATACGCAGTATTTT. It is translated as CASSNKPRGADFDTDTQYF.

The chain links TRBV20-1 to TRBJ2-7, with 8 positions matching TRBD2. The CDR3 spans 14 residues. CDR1 DFQATT and CDR2 SNEGSKA come from the germline V gene (reference sequence). V lost 0 bases to trimming and J lost 3 bases; unmatched junction nucleotides: 4. The CDR3 nucleotides are TGCAGTGCTAGAGATCAGCGGGGGAGCTACGAGCAGTACTTC. Its protein product is CSARDQRGSYEQYF.

This clonotype was seen repeatedly, ten times or more. The CDR3 DNA reads as TGTGCCAGCTCACCATCTCCCTACACAGATACGCAGTATTTT. Translation gives CASSPSPYTDTQYF. This chain joins TRBV18 and TRBJ2-3; D ambiguous. Germline-derived CDR1 and CDR2 are KGHSH and LQKENI. This CDR3 has 14 residues. Trimming left V 2 bases short and J 2 bases short, with 8 bases between.

A few counts support this clonotype. The chain carries TRBV4-2 and TRBJ2-1; no reliable D call. This CDR3 is built from 15 residues. V was cut by 0 bases and J by 0 bases, with 6 bases left in between. Germline V gives CDR1 LGHNA, CDR2 YNFKEQ. The CDR3 region has the DNA TGTGCCAGCAGCCAAGACCCGCCCTCCTACAATGAGCAGTTCTTC. Residues: CASSQDPPSYNEQFF.

CDR3 loop: CASNLGTGAGNTIYF. DNA for the CDR3: TGTGCCAGCAATTTGGGGACAGGGGCTGGAAACACCATATATTTT. V gene TRBV12-3 or TRBV12-4 combines with J gene TRBJ1-3; 10 bases fit TRBD1. The junction had 5 bases not matched to a gene; V was cut back by 7 bases and J by 2 bases. The length of the CDR3 is 15 residues.

This clonotype was counted ten times or more. The rearrangement uses TRBV21-1 and TRBJ1-5; no DNA check was done on the table's D call, TRBD1. TRBV21-1 is tagged as a pseudogene. The CDR3 is made up of 20 amino acids. CDR3 region: CASSEGRRTQGSRGGQPQHF. The CDR3 DNA sequence: TGTGCCAGCAGCGAGGGCCGCCGCACCCAGGGTTCCCGGGGAGGTCAGCCCCAGCATTTT.

This chain uses TRBV6-2 or TRBV6-3 with TRBJ2-1; 8 bases agree with TRBD2. The CDR3 extends over 15 amino acids. The junction had 1 base not matched to a gene; V was cut back by 0 bases and J by 3 bases. The germline CDR1 and CDR2 sequences are MNHEY and SVGEGT. The CDR3 DNA reads TGTGCCAGCAGTTACTCGCTAGCGGGCTACAATGAGCAGTTCTTC. Translating gives CASSYSLAGYNEQFF.

There are many counts of this clonotype. This rearrangement joins TRBV29-1 to TRBJ2-3, with 8 bases lining up with TRBD1. The CDR3 consists of 14 residues. Germline assignment: CDR1 SQVTM and CDR2 ANQGSEA. With 1 base clipped from V and 3 bases from J, the junction kept 3 bases outside the gene matches. CDR3 sequence (DNA): TGCAGCGTTGAAGTCAGGGGGCATACAGATACGCAGTATTTT. Residues: CSVEVRGHTDTQYF.